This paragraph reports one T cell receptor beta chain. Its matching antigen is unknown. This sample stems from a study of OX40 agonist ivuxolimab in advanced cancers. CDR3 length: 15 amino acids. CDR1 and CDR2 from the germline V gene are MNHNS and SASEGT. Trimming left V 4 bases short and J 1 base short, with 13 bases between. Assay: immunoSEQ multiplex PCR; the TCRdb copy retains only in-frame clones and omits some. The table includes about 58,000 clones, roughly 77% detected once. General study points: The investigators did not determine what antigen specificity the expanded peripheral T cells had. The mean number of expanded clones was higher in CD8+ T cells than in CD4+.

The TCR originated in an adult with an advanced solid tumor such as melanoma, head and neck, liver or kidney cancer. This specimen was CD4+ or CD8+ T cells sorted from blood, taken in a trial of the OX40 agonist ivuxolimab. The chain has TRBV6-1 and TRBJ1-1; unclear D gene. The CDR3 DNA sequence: TGTGCCAGCAGTGCCCTTGCCGAGGGGAACACTGAAGCTTTCTTT. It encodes CASSALAEGNTEAFF.